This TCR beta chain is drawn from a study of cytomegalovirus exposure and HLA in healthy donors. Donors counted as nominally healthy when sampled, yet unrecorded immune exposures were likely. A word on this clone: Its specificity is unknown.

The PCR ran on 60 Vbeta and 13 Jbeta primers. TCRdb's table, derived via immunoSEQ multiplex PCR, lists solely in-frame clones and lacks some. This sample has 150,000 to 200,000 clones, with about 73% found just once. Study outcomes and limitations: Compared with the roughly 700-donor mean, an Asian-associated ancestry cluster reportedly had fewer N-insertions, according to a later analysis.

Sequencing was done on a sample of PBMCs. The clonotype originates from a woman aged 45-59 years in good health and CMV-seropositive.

CDR3 residues: CASGRVWDTQYF. DNA for the CDR3: TGTGCCAGCGGCAGGGTATGGGATACGCAGTATTTT. This rearrangement joins TRBV6-5 to TRBJ2-3, with D perhaps TRBD1 (5 bases). This CDR3 region has 12 residues. V was shortened by 8 bases and J by 6 bases, with 12 bases between the two germline ends. Germline CDR1 reads MNHEY; CDR2 reads SVGAGI.